The present T cell receptor beta chain was sequenced within a study of PD-1 blockade in classical Hodgkin lymphoma (dated by TCRdb to the early 2020s). Describing the broader study: Nivolumab dosing was 3 mg/kg intravenously every 2 weeks, continuing until either disease progression or unacceptable toxicity. The study used CyTOF and TCR beta sequencing to define a peripheral blood immune signature of response to PD-1 blockade in classical Hodgkin lymphoma.

The CDR3 has 14 amino acids, counting the end cysteine and phenylalanine. The CDR3 DNA has 42 bases and is translated from base 1. V is clipped by 3 bases and J by 7 bases, and the sequence between their germline boundaries is 17 bases long. CDR1 SGDLS and CDR2 YYNGEE are derived from the germline V gene. The paper's findings and limits, for the study overall: Trial patients with a complete response had baseline diversity similar to that of newly diagnosed patients, while partial responders and progressors had significantly lower diversity. Lower diversity was seen in patients whose nivolumab began less than 1 year after ASCT, and these patients were left out of later analyses so that immune reconstitution would not confound the results. The study was restricted to a single clinical trial cohort, and the causes of repertoire differences, possibly disease activity or prior therapy, were left undefined. CD4+ but not CD8+ TCR diversity rose significantly by C4D1 (p=0.0027 vs p=0.16), most apparent in complete responders (p=0.02). Newly diagnosed patients were reported to have lower baseline TCR diversity than healthy donors, and relapsed/refractory patients were reported to have lower baseline TCR diversity still.

About this clone itself: No cognate antigen has been identified for it. The record has no base qualities; no much larger clone is one base away.

According to the study, the label for this sample's time point signals: cycle 1 day 1 (C1D1), immediately before nivolumab initiation. Relapse after autologous stem cell transplantation had occurred in all trial patients, and cohorts A, B and C were distinguished by prior brentuximab vedotin exposure. The trial cohort comprised 56 patients with relapsed/refractory classical Hodgkin lymphoma whose best overall responses were complete response, partial response or progressive disease. In the multi-cohort phase II CheckMate 205 trial, trial patients received single-agent nivolumab. An independent review committee assessed best overall response using the 2007 International Working Group response criteria. Trial PBMCs were collected just before the start of nivolumab (C1D1) and during therapy at cycle 2 day 1 and cycle 4 day 1. Peripheral blood was collected in 8 mL Vacutainer Cell Preparation Tubes, from which PBMCs were isolated by centrifugation and then cryopreserved.

Genomic DNA was extracted with the Qiagen DNeasy kit from unsorted PBMCs and from negatively selected CD4+ and CD8+ fractions. Using primers that anneal to V and J segments, immunoSEQ multiplex PCR amplified the TCR beta CDR3 regions. A synthetic immune receptor repertoire was used to minimize amplification bias, and any residual bias was removed computationally once sequencing was done. Processing in the source paper ran as follows. Custom Python scripts were used to quantify repertoire diversity as the Shannon entropy index. The unsorted, CD4+ and CD8+ repertoires were each analyzed separately, with the exception of combined analyses, where CD4+ and CD8+ sequences were merged in silico. Clonal expansion was defined as at least a 2-fold frequency increase after treatment relative to C1D1, with a pseudocount of 0.5 for undetected baseline clones. Clones with 0 or 1 copy at C1D1 were classified as singleton clones, and clones with 2 or more copies were classified as non-singleton clones. Clones expanded in unsorted samples were assigned a CD4+, CD8+ or unknown annotation through matching of protein sequences in sorted samples from the same patient. Wilcoxon tests on paired samples were used to test diversity changes from C1D1 to C4D1. Imported from immuneACCESS, the table was reduced by TCRdb to in-frame sequences with V and J called. These copies leave out some clones; in studies compared against another copy, an unresolved V gene accounts for under half, and the cause of the remainder is not known. Clonal size and the V and J genes are those of that table, whereas D and trimming came from the DNA. The sample has 20,000 to 30,000 clones on record, almost 70% of them singletons. The top ten hold 2.5% to 3.5% of the sample.

This receptor was identified in a human donor with classical Hodgkin lymphoma. This chain is built from TRBV9 and TRBJ2-7; TRBD1 is a weak D gene call, 5 bases matching. The material sequenced was peripheral blood mononuclear cells (PBMCs), taken at baseline. In nucleotide form, the sequence is TGTGCCAGCAGCGCAGGACACCTATCTAGGGAGCAGTACTTC. Its coded protein is CASSAGHLSREQYF.